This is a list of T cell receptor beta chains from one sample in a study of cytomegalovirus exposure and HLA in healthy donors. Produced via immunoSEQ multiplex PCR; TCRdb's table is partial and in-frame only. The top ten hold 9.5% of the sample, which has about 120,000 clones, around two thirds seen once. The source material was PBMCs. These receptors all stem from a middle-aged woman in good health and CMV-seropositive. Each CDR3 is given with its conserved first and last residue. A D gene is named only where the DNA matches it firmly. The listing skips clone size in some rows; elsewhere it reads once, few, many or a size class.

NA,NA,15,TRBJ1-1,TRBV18,TGTGCCAGCTCACCAGTTCCTGGGGCGAGGACTGAAGCTTTCTTT,CASSPVPGARTEAFF
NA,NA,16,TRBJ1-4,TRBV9,TGTGCCAGCAGCGTCAGTCGGGAACAGAAGGACGAAAAACTGTTTTTT,CASSVSREQKDEKLFF
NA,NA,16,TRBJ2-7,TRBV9,TGTGCCAGCAGCGTAGGGTTTAGCGGTTCGTCCTACGAGCAGTACTTC,CASSVGFSGSSYEQYF
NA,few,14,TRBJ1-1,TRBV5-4,TGTGCCAGCAGCTTGGATTACGCAGCTAGTGAAGCTTTCTTT,CASSLDYAASEAFF
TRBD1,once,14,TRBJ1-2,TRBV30,TGTGCCTGGAGTGCCGACAGGGGTGGGTATGGCTACACCTTC,CAWSADRGGYGYTF
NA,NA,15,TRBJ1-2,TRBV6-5,TGTGCCAGCAGTTACTCGAAGGCAGGAAACTATGGCTACACCTTC,CASSYSKAGNYGYTF
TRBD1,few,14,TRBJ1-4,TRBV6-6,TGTGCCAGCAGTTATAGGACAGGGGGTGAAAAACTGTTTTTT,CASSYRTGGEKLFF
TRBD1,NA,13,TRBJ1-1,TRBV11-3,TGTGCCAGCAGCTCCGGGACAGCGGGCAGAGCTTTCTTT,CASSSGTAGRAFF
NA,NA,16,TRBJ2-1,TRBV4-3,TGCGCCAGCAGCCAAGGACATTCAGCCTCCTACAATGAGCAGTTCTTC,CASSQGHSASYNEQFF
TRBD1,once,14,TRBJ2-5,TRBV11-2,TGTGCCAGCAGCCGCACCGGACAGGGAGAGACCCAGTACTTC,CASSRTGQGETQYF
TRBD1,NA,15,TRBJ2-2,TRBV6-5,TGTGCCAGCAACCGACATGGACAGGGCACCGGGGAGCTGTTTTTT,CASNRHGQGTGELFF
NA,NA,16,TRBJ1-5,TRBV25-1,TGTGCCAGCAGTGACGGGGAAGGGAAGAGCAATCAGCCCCAGCATTTT,CASSDGEGKSNQPQHF
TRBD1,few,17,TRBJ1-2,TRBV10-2,TGCGCCAGCAGTGAGTCGGGTCCGGGACAGGAATCGTCTGGCTACACCTTC,CASSESGPGQESSGYTF
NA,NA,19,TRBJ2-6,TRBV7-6,TGTGCCAGCAGCTCCTGGCCCCGGGGTTCAAGCTCTGGGGCCAACGTCCTGACTTTC,CASSSWPRGSSSGANVLTF
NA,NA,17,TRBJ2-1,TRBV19,TGTGCCAGTAGTCCGCGTGGGGTGGGGAGCTCCTACAATGAGCAGTTCTTC,CASSPRGVGSSYNEQFF
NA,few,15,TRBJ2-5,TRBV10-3,TGTGCCATCAGTGAGTCTGGCCCTAGAGGAGAGACCCAGTACTTC,CAISESGPRGETQYF
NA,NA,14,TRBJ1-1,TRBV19,TGTGCCAGTAGTTTCCGAGGCACCGGGACTGAAGCTTTCTTT,CASSFRGTGTEAFF
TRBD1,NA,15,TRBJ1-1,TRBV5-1,TGCGCCAGCAGCCCGGACAGGGGGCGCGCCACTGAAGCTTTCTTT,CASSPDRGRATEAFF
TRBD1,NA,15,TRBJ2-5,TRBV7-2,TGTGCCAGCAGCTTAGCGGCAGGGGGATGGGAGACCCAGTACTTC,CASSLAAGGWETQYF
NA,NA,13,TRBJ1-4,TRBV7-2,TGTGCCAGCAGCTCCCTCTTTAATGAAAAACTGTTTTTT,CASSSLFNEKLFF
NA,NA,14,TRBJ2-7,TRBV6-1,TGTGCCAGCAGAGACACCTACGCGAGCTACGAGCAGTACTTC,CASRDTYASYEQYF
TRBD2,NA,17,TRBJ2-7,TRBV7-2,TGTGCCAGCAGCTGGGGACTAGCGGTTGTCACCGGCTACGAGCAGTACTTC,CASSWGLAVVTGYEQYF
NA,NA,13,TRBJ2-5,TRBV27,TGTGCCAGCAGTTTGGTGAGGAAAGAGACCCAGTACTTC,CASSLVRKETQYF
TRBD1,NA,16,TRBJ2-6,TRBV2,TGTGCCAGCAGTGAAAAGACAGGGGTTGGGGCCAACGTCCTGACTTTC,CASSEKTGVGANVLTF
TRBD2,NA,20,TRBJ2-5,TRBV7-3,TGTGCCAGCAGCTTAAGTTCAACCCTGTCGGGAGCGGGAGTCGAAGAGACCCAGTACTTC,CASSLSSTLSGAGVEETQYF
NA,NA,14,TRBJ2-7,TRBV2,TGTGCCAGCAGTGACGGGGAACAGGGCTACGAGCAGTACTTC,CASSDGEQGYEQYF
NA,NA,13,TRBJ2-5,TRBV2,TGTGCCAGCAGTGTAAGACAGCAAGAGACCCAGTACTTC,CASSVRQQETQYF
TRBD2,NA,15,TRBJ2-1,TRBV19,TGTGCCACCCTAGGACTAGCGGACTCCTACAATGAGCAGTTCTTC,CATLGLADSYNEQFF
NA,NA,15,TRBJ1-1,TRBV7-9,TGTGCCAGCAGCCCTATGACAGAAGTGAACACTGAAGCTTTCTTT,CASSPMTEVNTEAFF
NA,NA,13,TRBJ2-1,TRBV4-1,TGCGCCAGCTCGAGCGTCGCCCAATGGGAGCAGTTCTTC,CASSSVAQWEQFF
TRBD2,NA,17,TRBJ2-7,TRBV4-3,TGCGCCAGCAGCCAAGAGGTATATAGCGGGAACTCCTACGAGCAGTACTTC,CASSQEVYSGNSYEQYF
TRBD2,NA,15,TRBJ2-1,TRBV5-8,TGTGCCAGCAGCTGGGGACTAGCGGTCTACAATGAGCAGTTCTTC,CASSWGLAVYNEQFF
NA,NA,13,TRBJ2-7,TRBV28,TGTGCCAGCAGTTTTGGAGAGGACTACGAGCAGTACTTC,CASSFGEDYEQYF
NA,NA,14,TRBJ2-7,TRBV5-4,TGTGCCAGCAGCTTTGGTCAGGGCACCTACGAGCAGTACTTC,CASSFGQGTYEQYF
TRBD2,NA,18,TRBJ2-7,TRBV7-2,TGTGCCAGCAGCTCTAGTTGGGTTTCCGGGAGGGCCTCCTCCGAGCAGTACTTC,CASSSSWVSGRASSEQYF
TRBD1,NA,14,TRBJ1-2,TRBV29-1,TGCAGCGTTACAGGGGTCCCAGCTAACTATGGCTACACCTTC,CSVTGVPANYGYTF
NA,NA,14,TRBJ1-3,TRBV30,TGTGCCTGGAATTCGGAGGTCGGTGGAAACACCATATATTTT,CAWNSEVGGNTIYF
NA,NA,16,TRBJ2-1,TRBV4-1,TGCGCCAGCAGCCAACCCGGGAGAGGTAAAAACAATGAGCAGTTCTTC,CASSQPGRGKNNEQFF
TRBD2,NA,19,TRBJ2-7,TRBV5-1,TGCGCCAGCAGCTCCCAGGGGTCGGGACTAGCGGGAGAAGTCTACGAGCAGTACTTC,CASSSQGSGLAGEVYEQYF
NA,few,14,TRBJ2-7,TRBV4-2,TGTGCCAGCAGCCAAGAGTTTCGGGGCTACGAGCAGTACTTC,CASSQEFRGYEQYF
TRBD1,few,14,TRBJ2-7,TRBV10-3,TGTGCCATCAGTGAAGCGACAGGGAACTACGAGCAGTACTTC,CAISEATGNYEQYF
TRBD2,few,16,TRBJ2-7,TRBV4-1,TGCGCCAGCAGCCAGCCCGGGACTAGCGGATACTACGAGCAGTACTTC,CASSQPGTSGYYEQYF
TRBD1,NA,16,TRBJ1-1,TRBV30,TGTGCCTGGAACCCAAGGACAGGTGCTTTCAACACTGAAGCTTTCTTT,CAWNPRTGAFNTEAFF
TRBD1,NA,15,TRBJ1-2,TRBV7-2,TGTGCCAGCAGCCCCCTTGGGACAGGAATCTATGGCTACACCTTC,CASSPLGTGIYGYTF
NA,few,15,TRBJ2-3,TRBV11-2,TGTGCCAGCAGCCGGGGGTCCGGGTCCACAGATACGCAGTATTTT,CASSRGSGSTDTQYF
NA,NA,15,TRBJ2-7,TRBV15,TGTGCCACCAGCAGAGGTGACAGGAAAAGCTACGAGCAGTACTTC,CATSRGDRKSYEQYF
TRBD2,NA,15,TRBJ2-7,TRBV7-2,TGTGCCAGCAGCCCCAGTCTAGCGGGAGTCTACGAGCAGTACTTC,CASSPSLAGVYEQYF